This T cell receptor beta chain originates from a study of shared clonotypes between healthy human individuals. Free of recent acute infections or vaccinations, the donors were healthy HIV-negative adults. Germline-derived CDR1 and CDR2 are KGHSH and LQKENI. The CDR3 runs to 15 residues. The V and J ends lost 5 bases and 3 bases, in that order; junction bases with no gene match: 4. The study, taken as a whole, reports: The naive CD4 repertoires of a few donors were compared, and roughly 5.1% of clonotypes were shared. Owing to a small donor count, the genetic and exposure-history diversity represented was limited. Clonotypes not shared had lower generation probabilities than those common to all four donors.

Comment on this clone: Its antigen is unidentified.

The table came from immunoSEQ multiplex PCR; TCRdb's copy has only in-frame clones and leaves some out. The table lists 2 million to 3 million clones, approximately 94% of them singletons, with approximately 0.36% in the top ten. Material: naive CD4+ T cells from PBMCs. The subset: CD45RA+ positively selected. The clonotype was recovered from a man between 18 and 35 years old in good health. Some clones in this sample may be carry-over from other donors' samples. The chain recombines TRBV18 with TRBJ2-3; 11 bases align to TRBD2. The CDR3 DNA sequence: TGTGCCAGCTCAATAGCGGGAGGGCCGACAGATACGCAGTATTTT. This gives the protein CASSIAGGPTDTQYF.